A selection of T cell receptor beta chains follows, all from one sample in a study of graft-versus-host responses after intestinal transplantation. The antigens of these receptors remain unknown. The method was immunoSEQ multiplex PCR; TCRdb's version includes in-frame clones alone and lacks a portion of them. The data contain about 130,000 clones, 85% to 95% of them seen just once; the ten biggest clones take up about 0.2%. The specimen was unstimulated CD4+ T cells sorted from spleen or lymph node cells, collected before intestinal transplant. These TCRs come from a human donor who received an intestinal transplant. The CDR3 runs from the conserved cysteine through the conserved F or W. Each record gives: V gene, clone size, J gene, D gene, CDR3 DNA, CDR3 protein. A D gene is named only where the DNA matches it firmly. Expanded clones are given a class, and other clones once, few, many or no size at all.

>TRBV29-1|.|TRBJ2-7|.
TGCAGCGTTGAAATCGGGAACTCACATCTAGCCTACGAGCAGTACTTC
CSVEIGNSHLAYEQYF
>TRBV6-4|.|TRBJ1-1|.
TGTGCCAGCAGGGGTTTGAGTCCTATGGGAGGCACTGAAGCTTTCTTT
CASRGLSPMGGTEAFF
>TRBV6-5|.|TRBJ2-2|TRBD1
TGTGCCAGCAGTTTGGGACAGGGGGTCGCCGGGGAGCTGTTTTTT
CASSLGQGVAGELFF
>TRBV30|.|TRBJ2-1|.
TGTGCCTGGAGTGCCAAGCGGCACTGCTTCTTC
CAWSAKRHCFF
>TRBV6-5|once|TRBJ1-1|.
TGTGCCAGCAGTTCCGTCTCTGGCACTGAAGCTTTCTTT
CASSSVSGTEAFF
>TRBV19|.|TRBJ1-1|.
TGTGCCAGTAGAACTCATCGGGGGGAGAACACTGAAGCTTTCTTT
CASRTHRGENTEAFF
>TRBV28|.|TRBJ2-7|TRBD2
TGTGCCAGCAGTTTATGGCTAGCGGGAGGGAGTTACGAGCAGTACTTC
CASSLWLAGGSYEQYF
>TRBV4-1|.|TRBJ1-1|.
TGCGCCAGCAGCCAGACAACTTACAACACTGAAGCTTTCTTT
CASSQTTYNTEAFF
>TRBV5-6|.|TRBJ1-1|.
TGTGCCAGCCAACCGGGGGGTGGCGCTGAAGCTTTCTTT
CASQPGGGAEAFF
>TRBV6-1|once|TRBJ1-5|.
TGTGCCAGCAGTGAATATAGGCAGGGCCGTCATCAGCCCCAGCATTTT
CASSEYRQGRHQPQHF
>TRBV28|once|TRBJ2-2|TRBD1
TGTGCCAGCAGTTGGCAGGGGGCGAATCACGGGGAGCTGTTTTTT
CASSWQGANHGELFF
>TRBV11-3|.|TRBJ2-2|TRBD1
TGTGCCAGCAGCGTCGGACAGGGTTCGAACACCGGGGAGCTGTTTTTT
CASSVGQGSNTGELFF